Following are 27 T cell receptor beta chains from one sample sequenced in a study of spatial heterogeneity in lung cancer. Study findings and constraints: Counts of expanded intratumoral alpha and beta TCRs tracked tumor mutation counts.

The time point here: sample taken at primary tumor resection. TCRdb processed the 5' RACE reads anew with MiXCR; each CDR3 protein has one entry. The sample comprises roughly 5,800 distinct CDR3 sequences, 8.5% to 10% of which are singletons, and roughly 25% rests with the top ten. No antigen has been identified for these receptors. The specimen was lung tumor tissue, collected at surgery. The receptor source for this set is a female donor with early-stage non-small cell lung cancer.

This clonotype has a count of ten or more. The rearrangement joins TRBV7-6 to TRBJ2-1; D uncertain. The CDR3 spans 11 residues. CDR1 and CDR2 from the germline V gene are SGHVS and FNYEAQ. V shed 5 bases and J shed 8 bases, with 7 bases lying between them. CDR3 amino acids: CASSKSDEQFF. CDR3 nucleotide sequence: TGTGCCAGCAGCAAGTCCGATGAGCAGTTCTTC.

This clonotype was observed many times. The chain employs TRBV4-1 and TRBJ2-5, with TRBD2 as a possible D gene (6 bases). Germline V gene data show CDR1 as MGHRA and CDR2 as YSYEKL. V lost 0 bases and J lost 6, with 8 bases in between. There are 13 residues in the CDR3. In nucleotides, the CDR3 is TGCGCCAGCAGCCAAGAGGAGGGAAAGACCCAGTACTTC. Translating it yields CASSQEEGKTQYF.

The rearrangement uses TRBV7-2 and TRBJ2-2, with D perhaps given as TRBD1 or TRBD2 (6 bases each). This CDR3 has 14 residues. The germline gives CDR1 SGHTA, CDR2 FQGNSA. V was clipped by 1 base and J by 6 bases, with 9 bases between them. In nucleotides, the CDR3 is TGTGCCAGCAGCTTAGACGGGGGCCCCGGGGAGCTGTTTTTT. This translates into CASSLDGGPGELFF.

Judged by abundance, this clonotype is medium-sized. The V gene is TRBV6-5, the J gene TRBJ1-1, with D uncertain. Germline values: CDR1 MNHEY, CDR2 SVGAGI. There are 15 residues in the CDR3. Trimming left V 2 bases short and J 1 base short, with 11 bases between. The CDR3 protein is CASSYAQRGNTEAFF. CDR3 sequence (DNA): TGTGCCAGCAGTTACGCCCAGAGAGGGAACACTGAAGCTTTCTTT.

This clonotype occurred a few times. The chain uses TRBV7-3 and TRBJ2-3; TRBD2 aligns across 11 bases. Germline CDR1 SGHTA, CDR2 FQGTGA. The CDR3 loop spans 16 amino acids. J gave up 2 bases and V 3 bases, and 4 bases lay outside the gene matches. CDR3 sequence reads: CASSLLLAGDTDTQYF. In nucleotides, the CDR3 is TGTGCCAGCAGCTTGCTACTAGCGGGGGACACAGATACGCAGTATTTT.

This clonotype was seen only a few times. The chain employs TRBV2 and TRBJ1-5; D remains unclear. Trimming removed 3 bases from V and 7 bases from J, with 4 bases in between. This CDR3 comprises 11 residues. Looked up from germline, CDR1 is SNHLY and CDR2 is FYNNEI. The CDR3 reads CASSDDQPQHF. The CDR3 DNA reads as TGTGCCAGCAGTGATGACCAGCCCCAGCATTTT.

This clonotype was detected many times. This chain links TRBV20-1 with TRBJ1-1; TRBD1 matches 7 bases. The CDR3 runs 14 residues. V was pared by 2 bases and J by 3 bases, with 6 bases of the junction left unmatched. Germline CDR1 reads DFQATT; CDR2 reads SNEGSKA (reference sequence). The CDR3 region has the DNA TGCAGTGCTAGAAAGGGGGCGGGAGACACTGAAGCTTTCTTT. Translating it yields CSARKGAGDTEAFF.

This clonotype is classed as medium-sized. The chain is built from TRBV29-1 and TRBJ2-3; tentatively, D is TRBD1 (6 bases). CDR1 and CDR2 (germline): SQVTM, ANQGSEA. V gave up 0 bases and J gave up 7 bases, with 8 bases separating them. The CDR3 totals 12 residues. The CDR3 region is CSVEDQGNTQYF. The CDR3 nucleotides are TGCAGCGTTGAAGATCAGGGGAATACGCAGTATTTT.

This clonotype appeared once. The chain recombines TRBV7-2 with TRBJ2-2; perhaps TRBD1 as D (6 bases). The CDR3 extends over 15 amino acids. From germline, CDR1 is SGHTA and CDR2 FQGNSA. Trimming took 2 bases from V and 3 from J, leaving 10 bases between them. CDR3 loop: CASSLHRVDTGELFF. CDR3 nucleotide sequence: TGTGCCAGCAGCTTACACAGGGTGGACACCGGGGAGCTGTTTTTT. Complete variable domain (other parts from reference TRBV7-2 and TRBJ2-2): GAGVSQSPSNKVTEKGKDVELRCDPISGHTALYWYRQSLGQGLEFLIYFQGNSAPDKSGLPSDRFSAERTGGSVSTLTIQRTQQEDSAVYLCASSLHRVDTGELFFGEGSRLTVL.

The gene calls are TRBV7-9 and TRBJ2-1, with D unresolved. Germline V gene sequence: CDR1 SEHNR, CDR2 FQNEAQ (reference sequence). The CDR3 has 13 amino acids. With 2 bases removed from V and 8 bases from J, the gap between germline ends came to 10 bases. This CDR3 reads CASSLSTWDEQFF. The CDR3 DNA follows: TGTGCCAGCAGCTTAAGTACCTGGGATGAGCAGTTCTTC.

The chain recombines TRBV18 with TRBJ2-6, with no clear D. The germline V gene has CDR1 KGHSH and CDR2 LQKENI. The CDR3 consists of 15 residues. Trimming shortened V by 2 bases and J by 0 bases, and 5 bases separated the two germline ends. The chain's CDR3 is CASSPSSSGANVLTF. CDR3 nucleotide sequence: TGTGCCAGCTCACCATCTAGCTCTGGGGCCAACGTCCTGACTTTC.

The chain uses TRBV6-1 and TRBJ1-5, with 10 bases identical to TRBD1. After removal of 4 bases from V and 6 bases from J, the junction contained 9 bases not matched to a gene. Germline CDR1 and CDR2: MNHNS and SASEGT. This CDR3 region has 16 residues. The DNA for the CDR3 is TGTGCCAGCAGTGCCGGAACCGGGACAGGGGTTCAGCCCCAGCATTTT. Residues: CASSAGTGTGVQPQHF.

Within the sample, this clonotype is medium-sized (0.01 to 0.1%). This rearrangement joins TRBV6-1 to TRBJ2-1; D gene uncertain. CDR1 and CDR2 from the germline V gene are MNHNS and SASEGT. V was cut by 7 bases and J by 0 bases, with 13 bases left in between. This CDR3 is 15 amino acids long. CDR3 sequence reads: CASKGSASSYNEQFF. The CDR3 DNA reads TGTGCCAGCAAAGGGTCAGCCAGCTCCTACAATGAGCAGTTCTTC.

Many counts were recorded for this clonotype. The V call is TRBV12-5, the J call TRBJ2-3; 15 nucleotides match TRBD2. The junction had 19 bases not matched to a gene; V was cut back by 6 bases and J by 0 bases. The CDR3 is made up of 22 amino acids. Per germline, CDR1 LGHNT and CDR2 FRNRAP. CDR3 residues: CASGASSGTSGGFLMSTDTQYF. CDR3 sequence (DNA): TGTGCTAGTGGGGCATCTTCCGGGACTAGCGGGGGGTTCCTTATGAGCACAGATACGCAGTATTTT. The full variable domain, with the rest looked up from reference TRBV12-5 and TRBJ2-3, is DARVTQTPRHKVTEMGQEVTMRCQPILGHNTVFWYRQTMMQGLELLAYFRNRAPLDDSGMPKDRFSAEMPDATLATLKIQPSEPRDSAVYFCASGASSGTSGGFLMSTDTQYFGPGTRLTVL.

This clonotype was seen ten or more times. As DNA, the CDR3 is TGTGCCAGCAGCCCCTCCGGACATAAGACACCCCTCCACTTT. Its translation is CASSPSGHKTPLHF. The chain links TRBV11-1 to TRBJ1-6; TRBD1 might be the D (5 bases). Germline V gene lookup returns CDR1 SGHAT and CDR2 FQDESV (reference sequence). Trimming took off 5 bases at V and 11 bases at J, with 16 bases between the two ends. The CDR3 loop spans 14 amino acids.

Here the CDR3 DNA reads TGTGCCAGCAGCCGGGACAGGGGGTTCCACCAGGCGAACACCATATATTTT. It specifies CASSRDRGFHQANTIYF. The rearrangement links TRBV6-1 to TRBJ1-3; TRBD1 agrees at 11 bases. From germline, CDR1 is MNHNS and CDR2 SASEGT. The ends lost 6 bases at V and 7 bases at J; junction bases unmatched: 14. The CDR3 has 17 amino acids.

The rearrangement links TRBV12-3 or TRBV12-4 to TRBJ2-3; D not certain. The CDR3 totals 13 residues. Trimming shortened V by 0 bases and J by 6 bases, and 7 bases separated the two germline ends. In DNA form, the CDR3 reads TGTGCCAGCAGTTTAGCCCCCTGGGATACGCAGTATTTT. Encoded protein: CASSLAPWDTQYF.

This clonotype has at least ten counts. The chain carries TRBV2 and TRBJ2-4; weak D call: TRBD2 (5 bases). This CDR3 contains 12 residues. Germline V gene data show CDR1 as SNHLY and CDR2 as FYNNEI. The ends were cut back, 6 bases at V and 8 bases at J, with 11 bases in the middle. CDR3 in amino acids: CASSGEQDIQYF. For the CDR3, the DNA is TGTGCCAGCAGCGGGGAGCAGGACATTCAGTACTTC.

This clonotype was observed at least ten times. The V and J genes are TRBV19 and TRBJ2-1; TRBD1 might be the D (5 bases). The germline gives CDR1 LNHDA, CDR2 SQIVND (reference sequence). The germline V and J ends were trimmed by 3 bases and 5 bases, with 14 bases remaining between them. The CDR3 spans 15 residues. CDR3: CASSMGQGLNNEQFF. The CDR3 DNA is TGTGCCAGTAGTATGGGTCAGGGTCTGAACAATGAGCAGTTCTTC. Supplemented by reference TRBV19 and TRBJ2-1, the full variable domain reads DGGITQSPKYLFRKEGQNVTLSCEQNLNHDAMYWYRQDPGQGLRLIYYSQIVNDFQKGDIAEGYSVSREKKESFPLTVTSAQKNPTAFYLCASSMGQGLNNEQFFGPGTRLTVL.

In its sample, this clonotype was seen many times. This chain connects TRBV14 to TRBJ2-7, with D unresolved. V gave up 5 bases and J gave up 3 bases, with 17 bases separating them. This CDR3 spans 15 amino acids. The germline V gene encodes CDR1 SGHDN and CDR2 FVKESK. The CDR3 nucleotides read TGTGCCAGCAGCTTTGGACCAACAAAGGGCTACGAGCAGTACTTC. Translating it yields CASSFGPTKGYEQYF.

This clonotype has a count of ten or more. V usage is TRBV24-1 and J usage is TRBJ2-5; TRBD2 matches 11 bases. CDR3 length: 13 amino acids. Germline CDR1 reads KGHDR; CDR2 reads SFDVKD. V shed 11 bases, J shed 5 bases, and the junction held 6 bases outside the gene matches. The CDR3 DNA is TGTGCCAGCTCTGGGACTAGCGGTGAGACCCAGTACTTC. This encodes CASSGTSGETQYF.

The CDR3 loop is CASSPGTQGSDTF. The CDR3 nucleotides are TGCGCCAGCAGCCCCGGGACACAGGGAAGTGACACCTTC. The rearrangement uses TRBV5-1 and TRBJ1-2, with TRBD1 as a possible D gene (6 bases). The V and J ends lost 4 bases and 12 bases respectively, with 19 bases between them. Per germline, CDR1 SGHRS and CDR2 YFSETQ. The CDR3 runs 13 residues.

By share of the sample, this clonotype is medium-sized. The V and J genes are TRBV6-5 and TRBJ1-2; TRBD1 is a possible D gene (6 bases). Trimming cost V 8 bases and J 5 bases, with 15 bases left between them. CDR3 length equals 13 residues. CDR1 and CDR2 (germline): MNHEY, SVGAGI. CDR3 region: CASWTAISYGYTF. CDR3 coding DNA: TGTGCCAGCTGGACAGCCATTTCATATGGCTACACCTTC.

The chain links TRBV5-6 to TRBJ2-3, with D hard to call. V was shortened by 0 bases and J by 4 bases, with 6 bases between the two germline ends. The CDR3 is 13 amino acids. The germline V gene encodes CDR1 SGHDT and CDR2 YYEEEE. The CDR3 DNA reads as TGTGCCAGCAGCTTGGGGCGATCAGATACGCAGTATTTT. Translating it yields CASSLGRSDTQYF.

This clonotype has ten or more counts. The genes are TRBV12-3 or TRBV12-4 and TRBJ2-7; D not certain. Trimming took off 7 bases at V and 4 bases at J, with 23 bases between the two ends. The CDR3 consists of 16 residues. This CDR3 is CASTQNLTLRKYEQYF. The CDR3 DNA follows: TGTGCCAGCACCCAGAATCTCACCCTGAGAAAATACGAGCAGTACTTC.

The chain has TRBV5-1 and TRBJ2-5; 8 bases line up with TRBD1. The CDR3 runs 13 residues. CDR1 and CDR2 from the germline V gene are SGHRS and YFSETQ. Trimming removed 4 bases from V and 5 bases from J; junction bases left unmatched: 4. CDR3 residues: CASSGGTGETQYF. For the CDR3, the DNA is TGCGCCAGCAGCGGCGGGACAGGCGAGACCCAGTACTTC.

CDR3 nucleotide sequence: TGTGCCATCAGTGAGGAGGACACAGGAGATCTTCAGCCCCAGCATTTT. It is translated as CAISEEDTGDLQPQHF. The chain carries TRBV10-3 and TRBJ1-5; TRBD1 is a possible D gene (5 bases). The CDR3 covers 16 residues. CDR1 is ENHRY, CDR2 SYGVKD, per germline. V lost 2 bases and J lost 6, with 17 bases in between.